The entry that follows covers one TCR beta chain sequence. Its antigen remains unknown. This specimen belongs to a study of cytomegalovirus exposure and HLA in healthy donors. Study-level findings and limits: As immune exposure information, only CMV serostatus was available.

Primers for the PCR totalled 60 Vbeta and 13 Jbeta. The table came from immunoSEQ multiplex PCR; TCRdb's copy has only in-frame clones and leaves some out. Of about 150,000 clones listed, 75% to 80% were seen once; the top ten hold 0.9% to 1.2%. This clonotype was sampled from a male donor in good health and CMV-seronegative. The sample consisted of PBMCs.

The CDR3 here is CASSLERLPYNEQFF. CDR3 nucleotide sequence: TGTGCCAGCAGCTTAGAGCGGCTTCCCTACAATGAGCAGTTCTTC. The genes are TRBV7-8 and TRBJ2-1; D might be TRBD2 (5 bases). The germline CDR1 and CDR2 sequences are SGHVS and FQNEAQ. V lost 1 base, J lost 2 bases, and 9 bases lay in between. This CDR3 spans 15 amino acids.